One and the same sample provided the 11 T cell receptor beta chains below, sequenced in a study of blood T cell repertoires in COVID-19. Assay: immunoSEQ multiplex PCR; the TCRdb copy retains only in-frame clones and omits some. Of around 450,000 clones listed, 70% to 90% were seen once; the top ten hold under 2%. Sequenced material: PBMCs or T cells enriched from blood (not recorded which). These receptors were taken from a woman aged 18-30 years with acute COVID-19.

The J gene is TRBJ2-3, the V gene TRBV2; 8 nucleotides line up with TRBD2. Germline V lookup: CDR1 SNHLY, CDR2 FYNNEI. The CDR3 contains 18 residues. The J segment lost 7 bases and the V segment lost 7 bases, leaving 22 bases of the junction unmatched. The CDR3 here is CASKTPRGGLSGLNTQYF. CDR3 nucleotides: TGTGCCAGCAAGACCCCTCGCGGGGGGCTTTCCGGGTTGAATACGCAGTATTTT.

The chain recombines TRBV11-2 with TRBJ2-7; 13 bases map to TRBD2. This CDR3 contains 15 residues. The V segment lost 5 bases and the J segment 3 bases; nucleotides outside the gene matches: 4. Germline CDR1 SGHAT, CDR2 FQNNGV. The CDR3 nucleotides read TGTGCCAGCAGCGGAAGGACTAGCGGGAGCTACGAGCAGTACTTC. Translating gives CASSGRTSGSYEQYF.

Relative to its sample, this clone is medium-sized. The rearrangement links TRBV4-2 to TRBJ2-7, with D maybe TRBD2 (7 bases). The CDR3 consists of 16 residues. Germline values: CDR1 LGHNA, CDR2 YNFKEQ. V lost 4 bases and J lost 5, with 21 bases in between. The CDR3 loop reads CASSRPEGEGGHEQYF. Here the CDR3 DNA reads TGTGCCAGCAGCCGACCAGAGGGGGAGGGAGGCCACGAGCAGTACTTC.

CDR3 amino acids: CASSSRGSGYTF. The CDR3 DNA reads TGTGCCAGCAGTTCCCGGGGGAGTGGCTACACCTTC. The V and J genes are TRBV27 and TRBJ1-2; possibly TRBD1 for D (5 bases). Between the trimmed V and J ends, which lost 4 bases and 7 bases, there was a span of 10 bases. The CDR3 has 12 residues. The V gene's germline CDR1 is MNHEY and CDR2 SMNVEV (reference sequence).

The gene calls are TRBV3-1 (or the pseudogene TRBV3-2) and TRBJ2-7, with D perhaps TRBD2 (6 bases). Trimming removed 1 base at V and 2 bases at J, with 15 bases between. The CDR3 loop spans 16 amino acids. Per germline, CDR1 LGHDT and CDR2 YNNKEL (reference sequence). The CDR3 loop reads CASSQGSREPPYEQYF. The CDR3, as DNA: TGTGCCAGCAGCCAAGGGAGCCGGGAGCCTCCCTACGAGCAGTACTTC.

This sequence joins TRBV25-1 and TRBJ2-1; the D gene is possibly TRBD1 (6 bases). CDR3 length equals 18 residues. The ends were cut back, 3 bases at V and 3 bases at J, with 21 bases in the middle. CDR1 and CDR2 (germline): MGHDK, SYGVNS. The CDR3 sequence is CASSDKRTAESFYNEQFF. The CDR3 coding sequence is TGTGCCAGCAGTGACAAACGGACAGCCGAAAGTTTCTACAATGAGCAGTTCTTC.

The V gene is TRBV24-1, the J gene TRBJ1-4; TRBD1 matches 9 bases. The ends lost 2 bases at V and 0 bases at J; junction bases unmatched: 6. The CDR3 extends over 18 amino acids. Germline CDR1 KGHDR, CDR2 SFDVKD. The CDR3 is CATSDSPGQGTTNEKLFF. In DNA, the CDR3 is TGTGCCACCAGTGATTCACCGGGACAGGGTACAACTAATGAAAAACTGTTTTTT.

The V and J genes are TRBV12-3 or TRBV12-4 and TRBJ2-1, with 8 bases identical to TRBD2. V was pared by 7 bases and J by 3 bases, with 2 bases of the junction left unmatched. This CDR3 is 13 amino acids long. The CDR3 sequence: CASTTSGYNEQFF. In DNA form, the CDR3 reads TGTGCCAGCACCACTAGCGGCTACAATGAGCAGTTCTTC.

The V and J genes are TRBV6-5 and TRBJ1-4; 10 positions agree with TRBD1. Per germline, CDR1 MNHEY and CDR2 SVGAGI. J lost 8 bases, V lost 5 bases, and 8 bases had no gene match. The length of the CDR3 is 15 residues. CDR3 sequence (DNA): TGTGCCAGCAGTAGGGAGACAGGGGGCGGAGAAAAACTGTTTTTT. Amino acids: CASSRETGGGEKLFF.

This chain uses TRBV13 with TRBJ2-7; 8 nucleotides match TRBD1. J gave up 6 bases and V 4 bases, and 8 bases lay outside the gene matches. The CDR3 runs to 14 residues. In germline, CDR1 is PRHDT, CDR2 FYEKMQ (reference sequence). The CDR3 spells CASSYRGQVAEQYF. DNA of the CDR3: TGTGCCAGCAGCTATCGGGGACAGGTAGCCGAGCAGTACTTC. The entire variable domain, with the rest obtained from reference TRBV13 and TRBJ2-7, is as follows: AAGVIQSPRHLIKEKRETATLKCYPIPRHDTVYWYQQGPGQDPQFLISFYEKMQSDKGSIPDRFSAQQFSDYHSELNMSSLELGDSALYFCASSYRGQVAEQYFGPGTRLTVT.

The CDR3 protein is CASSQGTGGLGQPQHF. The DNA of the CDR3 is TGTGCCAGCAGCCAAGGGACAGGGGGTTTAGGGCAGCCCCAGCATTTT. The chain joins TRBV7-9 to TRBJ1-5; 11 bases match TRBD1. Per germline, CDR1 SEHNR and CDR2 FQNEAQ (reference sequence). The V segment lost 5 bases and the J segment 7 bases; nucleotides outside the gene matches: 10. The CDR3 has 16 amino acids.